A single TCR beta chain is shown here with its context. This sample stems from a study of blood T cell repertoires in COVID-19. Study-level background: Samples taken during acute and convalescent COVID-19 were collected in the United States, Italy and Spain. Nucleic acid was either cDNA or gDNA, and it came from T cells, B-cell-depleted T cells, or PBMCs.

Per the original data handling: How many nucleated cells were present was estimated from reference gene primer amplification. Some clones are missing from TCRdb's copy, which holds only in-frame ones; the method was immunoSEQ multiplex PCR. V and J calls and clone size are as listed in that table; D and trimming were resolved from the DNA. The table lists fewer than 350,000 clones, approximately 86% of them singletons, with around 8.8% in the top ten. CDR3 size: 11 residues. Trimming cost V 9 bases and J 0 bases, with 3 bases left between them. Germline V gene data show CDR1 as MNHEY and CDR2 as SVGAGI.

The rearrangement links TRBV6-5 to TRBJ1-3; D is unresolved. The sequence came from a man aged 35 to 55 with active or convalescent COVID-19. The sequencing input was peripheral blood. CDR3: CASRSGNTIYF. The CDR3 nucleotides read TGTGCCAGTCGCTCTGGAAACACCATATATTTT.